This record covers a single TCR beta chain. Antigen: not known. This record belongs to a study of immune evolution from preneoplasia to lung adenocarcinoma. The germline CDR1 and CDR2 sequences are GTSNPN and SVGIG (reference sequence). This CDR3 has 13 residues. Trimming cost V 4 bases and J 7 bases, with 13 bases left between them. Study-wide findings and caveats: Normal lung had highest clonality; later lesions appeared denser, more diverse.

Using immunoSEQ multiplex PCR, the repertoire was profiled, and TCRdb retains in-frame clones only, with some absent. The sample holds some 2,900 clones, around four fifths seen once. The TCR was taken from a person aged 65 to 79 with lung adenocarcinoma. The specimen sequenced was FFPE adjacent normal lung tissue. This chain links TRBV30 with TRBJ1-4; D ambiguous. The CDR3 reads CAWTAANTEKLFF. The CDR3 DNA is TGTGCCTGGACCGCGGCCAATACTGAAAAACTGTTTTTT. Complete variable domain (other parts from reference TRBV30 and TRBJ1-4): SQTIHQWPATLVQPVGSPLSLECTVEGTSNPNLYWYRQAAGRGLQLLFYSVGIGQISSEVPQNLSASRPQDRQFILSSKKLLLSDSGFYLCAWTAANTEKLFFGSGTQLSVL.